One sample yielded the 14 T cell receptor beta chains listed below, sequenced in a study of blood T cell repertoires in COVID-19. Clones were read by immunoSEQ multiplex PCR, and TCRdb kept only the in-frame ones, dropping some. The sample includes approximately 190,000 clones, around four fifths of them seen just once. Material for sequencing was peripheral blood. The receptors here all came from a human donor in a cohort sampled during active COVID-19.

The V call is TRBV11-2, the J call TRBJ2-3, with unresolved D. This CDR3 has 14 amino acids. The V end was cut by 1 base, the J end by 1 base, with 6 bases between. Germline CDR1 SGHAT, CDR2 FQNNGV. In DNA, the CDR3 is TGTGCCAGCAGCTTAGGGAGAGGCACAGATACGCAGTATTTT. Translated, it gives CASSLGRGTDTQYF. The full variable domain, in which reference TRBV11-2 and TRBJ2-3 provide the parts outside the CDR3, is EAGVAQSPRYKIIEKRQSVAFWCNPISGHATLYWYQQILGQGPKLLIQFQNNGVVDDSQLPKDRFSAERLKGVDSTLKIQPAKLEDSAVYLCASSLGRGTDTQYFGPGTRLTVL.

This clone appeared a few times. The chain joins TRBV20-1 to TRBJ1-2, with no clear D. Germline V gene sequence: CDR1 DFQATT, CDR2 SNEGSKA (reference sequence). Trimming took 3 bases from V and 2 from J, leaving 10 bases between them. The CDR3 spans 13 residues. CDR3 sequence: CSASGGQNYGYTF. Here the CDR3 DNA reads TGCAGTGCTAGTGGTGGGCAGAACTATGGCTACACCTTC.

The chain is built from TRBV28 and TRBJ1-5; D is undetermined. V shed 8 bases and J shed 7 bases, with 21 bases lying between them. Germline lookup yields CDR1 MDHEN and CDR2 SYDVKM. This CDR3 region has 15 residues. For the CDR3, the DNA is TGTGCCAGCTTGGCCCGACGTCAAAGCGGGCAGCCCCAGCATTTT. Its protein product is CASLARRQSGQPQHF.

Written as DNA, the CDR3 is TGTGCCAGCCGTACAGGGTTGACCGGGGAGCTGTTTTTT. Protein: CASRTGLTGELFF. V and J are TRBV2 and TRBJ2-2, with D maybe TRBD1 (6 bases). Trimming shortened V by 8 bases and J by 5 bases, and 12 bases separated the two germline ends. This CDR3 region has 13 residues. CDR1 and CDR2 (germline): SNHLY, FYNNEI. Filled out from reference TRBV2 and TRBJ2-2, the complete variable domain reads EPEVTQTPSHQVTQMGQEVILRCVPISNHLYFYWYRQILGQKVEFLVSFYNNEISEKSEIFDDQFSVERPDGSNFTLKIRSTKLEDSAMYFCASRTGLTGELFFGEGSRLTVL.

This clone was counted a single time. The rearrangement joins TRBV7-3 to TRBJ1-1, with D unclear. The CDR3 consists of 13 residues. The germline V and J ends were trimmed by 4 bases and 1 base, with 7 bases remaining between them. The germline V gene has CDR1 SGHTA and CDR2 FQGTGA. The CDR3 DNA sequence: TGTGCCAGCAGCTCCCTGTCGAACACTGAAGCTTTCTTT. Translating gives CASSSLSNTEAFF.

The gene calls are TRBV21-1 and TRBJ2-6; the table's D call of TRBD2 was not tested on the DNA. TRBV21-1 corresponds to a pseudogene. The CDR3 is made up of 15 amino acids. The CDR3 reads CASSGEGFGANVLTF. CDR3 DNA: TGTGCCAGCAGCGGGGAGGGGTTCGGGGCCAACGTCCTGACTTTC.

The chain has TRBV6-5 and TRBJ2-7; D possibly corresponds to TRBD1 (5 bases). CDR1 and CDR2 from the germline V gene are MNHEY and SVGAGI. The CDR3 contains 15 residues. Between the trimmed V and J ends, which lost 2 bases and 2 bases, there was a span of 13 bases. DNA for the CDR3: TGTGCCAGCAGTTACGCCGCCAGGGCAGCCTACGAGCAGTACTTC. It translates to CASSYAARAAYEQYF.

This clone occurred once. The DNA of the CDR3 is TGTGCCAGCAGTTTCGTTGGTATCGAGTCTAGGGGCTACACCTTC. It yields the protein CASSFVGIESRGYTF. V usage is TRBV28 and J usage is TRBJ1-2; D not certain. Germline CDR1 reads MDHEN; CDR2 reads SYDVKM. This CDR3 region has 15 residues. V lost 3 bases, J lost 8 bases, and 19 bases lay in between.

The chain carries TRBV4-2 and TRBJ2-7; D remains unclear. The CDR3 covers 15 residues. Per the germline V gene, CDR1 is LGHNA and CDR2 is YNFKEQ. Deletions cut 0 bases from V and 0 bases from J, with 9 bases between. The CDR3 spells CASSQEDGGSYEQYF. CDR3 sequence (DNA): TGTGCCAGCAGCCAAGAGGATGGCGGCTCCTACGAGCAGTACTTC.

The chain is built from TRBV7-2 and TRBJ2-5; 7 bases fit TRBD2. The V gene end was trimmed by 1 base and the J gene end by 5 bases; junction bases not matched to a gene: 13. Per germline, CDR1 SGHTA and CDR2 FQGNSA. CDR3 length: 17 residues. This CDR3 reads CASSLGYGGGPRETQYF. CDR3 DNA sequence: TGTGCCAGCAGCTTAGGATACGGGGGAGGGCCGCGGGAGACCCAGTACTTC.

The genes are TRBV7-9 and TRBJ2-4, with TRBD2 identical over 7 bases. The CDR3 contains 14 residues. The ends lost 3 bases at V and 5 bases at J; junction bases unmatched: 4. From germline, CDR1 is SEHNR and CDR2 FQNEAQ (reference sequence). Here the CDR3 DNA reads TGTGCCAGCAGCTTCGGCGGGAGCCAAAACATTCAGTACTTC. Its translation is CASSFGGSQNIQYF.

The chain couples TRBV11-2 to TRBJ2-7, with D maybe TRBD2 (6 bases). The CDR3 is 14 amino acids. CDR1 and CDR2 (germline): SGHAT, FQNNGV. V dropped 10 bases and J dropped 6 bases, with 22 bases sitting between them. Here the CDR3 reads CATLIGQGLGEQYF. Written as DNA, the CDR3 is TGTGCCACCCTTATCGGGCAGGGACTCGGCGAGCAGTACTTC.

J is TRBJ2-5 and V is TRBV19, with D possibly TRBD1 on 6 matching bases. V lost 7 bases to trimming and J lost 1 base, with 16 bases between them. Germline CDR1 LNHDA, CDR2 SQIVND (reference sequence). This CDR3 has 15 amino acids. The DNA of the CDR3 is TGTGCCAGTAACCCACAGGGCGGGCTCCAAGAGACCCAGTACTTC. As protein: CASNPQGGLQETQYF.

This rearrangement joins TRBV2 to TRBJ1-4; unclear D gene. The CDR3 sequence is 20 residues long. CDR1 is SNHLY and CDR2 is FYNNEI in the germline V gene. Deletions cut 6 bases from V and 3 bases from J, with 29 bases between. In DNA form, the CDR3 reads TGTGCCAGCAGATACTCGGATAGGATAGGCTTCGGAGATTCTAATGAAAAACTGTTTTTT. Protein product: CASRYSDRIGFGDSNEKLFF.